A single T cell receptor (beta chain) is shown here with its context. What it binds is unknown. Through a sample-barcoded 5' primer and a J-beta primer mix, a second PCR was run for roughly 6 to 11 cycles. TCRdb reprocessed the 5' RACE reads via MiXCR and lists one record per CDR3 protein. The data contain about 1.8 million distinct CDR3 sequences, 49% of them singletons. This sample is part of a study of blood T cells in healthy people across ages. Whole-study results and caveats: Higher diversity, along with more naive CD4+ cells, distinguished long-lived donors from aged donors.

Those donating, healthy Caucasian individuals from Russia, were aged roughly 6 to 90. Germline CDR1 is MDHEN and CDR2 is SYDVKM. The junction had 7 bases not matched to a gene; V was cut back by 4 bases and J by 6 bases. The CDR3 is made up of 14 amino acids. Sequenced: blood. This sequence was found in a woman between 35 and 50 years old in good health. J is TRBJ2-3 and V is TRBV28; 7 bases align to TRBD2. The CDR3, as DNA: TGTGCCAGCAGTTCCGGGACTACCCCCGATACGCAGTATTTT. It translates to CASSSGTTPDTQYF. The variable domain in full, with the rest retrieved from reference TRBV28 and TRBJ2-3, is DVKVTQSSRYLVKRTGEKVFLECVQDMDHENMFWYRQDPGLGLRLIYFSYDVKMKEKGDIPEGYSVSREKKERFSLILESASTNQTSMYLCASSSGTTPDTQYFGPGTRLTVL.